The 27 T cell receptor beta chains given below trace back to one sample, sequenced in a study of Ad26.COV2.S vaccination and SARS-CoV-2 variants. Indicated treatment: 15 to 20 received Ad26.COV2.S at low or high dose, single or two shots; several received placebo; per-sample allocation not given. It was on day 63 after the first vaccine or placebo injection that samples were taken. Produced via immunoSEQ multiplex PCR; TCRdb's table is partial and in-frame only. The sample lists 300,000 to 400,000 clones, 80% to 90% occurring once. The sample in question was peripheral blood, obtained in a trial of Ad26.COV2.S vaccine versus placebo. These TCRs come from a person aged 18-60 years who received the Ad26.COV2.S COVID-19 vaccine or a placebo.

This chain joins TRBV7-6 and TRBJ2-1; D may be TRBD2 (5 bases). Germline V gene lookup returns CDR1 SGHVS and CDR2 FNYEAQ. This CDR3 is 15 amino acids long. Trimming took 5 bases from V and 2 from J, leaving 13 bases between them. As DNA, the CDR3 is TGTGCCAGCAGCAGGAGCGGTGGGCCCTACAATGAGCAGTTCTTC. Protein: CASSRSGGPYNEQFF.

V usage is TRBV9 and J usage is TRBJ2-1; 9 nucleotides agree with TRBD2. Germline-derived CDR1 and CDR2 are SGDLS and YYNGEE. Trimming at V came to 2 bases and at J to 3 bases, leaving 6 bases not matched to a gene. CDR3 length equals 16 residues. CDR3 residues: CASSVLAGPDYNEQFF. Here the CDR3 DNA reads TGTGCCAGCAGCGTTCTAGCGGGGCCCGACTACAATGAGCAGTTCTTC.

The V call is TRBV11-2, the J call TRBJ1-1; no definite D call. V lost 2 bases, J lost 0 bases, and 13 bases lay in between. The germline V gene encodes CDR1 SGHAT and CDR2 FQNNGV. This CDR3 contains 16 residues. CDR3 sequence: CASSLSPIIMNTEAFF. The CDR3 nucleotides read TGTGCCAGCAGCTTAAGCCCTATTATAATGAACACTGAAGCTTTCTTT.

This sequence joins TRBV7-9 and TRBJ2-5; 10 positions agree with TRBD1. CDR3 length: 15 residues. Per germline, CDR1 SEHNR and CDR2 FQNEAQ (reference sequence). V was clipped by 5 bases and J by 2 bases; unmatched bases: 5. In DNA, the CDR3 is TGTGCCAGCAGCATCGACAGGGGGCCTCAAGAGACCCAGTACTTC. Translation gives CASSIDRGPQETQYF.

The V gene is TRBV5-1, the J gene TRBJ2-2; no definite D call. The CDR3 is 17 amino acids. Germline V CDR1 and CDR2: SGHRS, YFSETQ. V lost 0 bases and J lost 6, with 18 bases in between. CDR3 loop: CASSLVGSALAAGELFF. CDR3 DNA sequence: TGCGCCAGCAGCTTGGTTGGTTCCGCCTTGGCAGCCGGGGAGCTGTTTTTT.

The V call is TRBV5-1, the J call TRBJ1-3; possibly TRBD1 for D (5 bases). The ends were cut back, 4 bases at V and 1 base at J, with 15 bases in the middle. This CDR3 spans 16 amino acids. CDR1 is SGHRS, CDR2 YFSETQ, per germline. CDR3 nucleotide sequence: TGCGCCAGCAGCCCCTCAGCGGGGACTTCTGGAAACACCATATATTTT. This encodes CASSPSAGTSGNTIYF.

The chain recombines TRBV6-1 with TRBJ1-4; no firm D call. The CDR3 runs 17 residues. Trimming took 1 base from V and 0 from J, leaving 12 bases between them. Germline V gene data show CDR1 as MNHNS and CDR2 as SASEGT. The CDR3 is CASSEGTGYTTNEKLFF. The CDR3 region has the DNA TGTGCCAGCAGTGAAGGCACGGGGTACACAACTAATGAAAAACTGTTTTTT.

The CDR3 bases are TGTGCCAGTAGTCCCAGGTTATCGGGGGCCTTATCCTACGAGCAGTACTTC. This codes for CASSPRLSGALSYEQYF. The V and J genes are TRBV19 and TRBJ2-7, with D possibly being TRBD1 or TRBD2 (6 bases each). This CDR3 is built from 17 residues. The germline V gene encodes CDR1 LNHDA and CDR2 SQIVND (reference sequence). V lost 5 bases to trimming and J lost 1 base, with 21 bases between them. Based on the CDR3 plus reference TRBV19 and TRBJ2-7, the full variable domain is DGGITQSPKYLFRKEGQNVTLSCEQNLNHDAMYWYRQDPGQGLRLIYYSQIVNDFQKGDIAEGYSVSREKKESFPLTVTSAQKNPTAFYLCASSPRLSGALSYEQYFGPGTRLTVT.

The chain recombines TRBV12-1 with TRBJ2-1; the table names TRBD2, a call not compared with the DNA. TRBV12-1 is labeled a pseudogene. This CDR3 has 14 amino acids. CDR3 DNA sequence: TGTGCCAGCAGCCCCCTGGACTCCTGGAATGAGCAGTTCTTC. Its protein is CASSPLDSWNEQFF.

This chain joins TRBV4-1 and TRBJ2-5, with a possible D match to TRBD2 (6 bases). CDR3 length equals 18 residues. The V and J ends lost 3 bases and 0 bases respectively, with 20 bases between them. Germline V gene data show CDR1 as MGHRA and CDR2 as YSYEKL. CDR3 sequence reads: CASSQGLRHGDYQETQYF. CDR3 coding DNA: TGCGCCAGCAGCCAGGGACTGAGACACGGGGACTACCAAGAGACCCAGTACTTC.

The chain couples TRBV5-1 to TRBJ2-7; D not certain. Trimming pared 0 bases from V and 7 bases from J, leaving 14 bases between. CDR3 length equals 14 residues. Germline V gives CDR1 SGHRS, CDR2 YFSETQ. CDR3 in DNA: TGCGCCAGCAGCTTGGATGTCGGGCCCGGGGAGCAGTACTTC. It codes for CASSLDVGPGEQYF.

The chain has TRBV24-1 and TRBJ2-1; TRBD2 matches at 10 bases. Germline assignment: CDR1 KGHDR and CDR2 SFDVKD. This CDR3 is built from 15 residues. With 6 bases clipped from V and 2 bases from J, the junction kept 3 bases outside the gene matches. Here the CDR3 reads CATSPSGGAYNEQFF. The CDR3 DNA is TGTGCCACCAGTCCAAGCGGGGGGGCCTACAATGAGCAGTTCTTC.

The V call is TRBV7-2, the J call TRBJ2-7; TRBD2 agrees at 10 bases. The CDR3 is 13 residues long. The J segment lost 6 bases and the V segment lost 3 bases, leaving 2 bases of the junction unmatched. The germline V gene has CDR1 SGHTA and CDR2 FQGNSA. The CDR3, as DNA: TGTGCCAGCAGCTTTCTAGCGGGAGTCGAGCAGTACTTC. Its translation is CASSFLAGVEQYF.

This rearrangement joins TRBV7-8 to TRBJ2-4; 9 bases are shared with TRBD1. The CDR3 loop spans 14 amino acids. Looked up from germline, CDR1 is SGHVS and CDR2 is FQNEAQ. Unmatched junction bases numbered 5, after V lost 5 bases and J lost 6 bases. In DNA, the CDR3 is TGTGCCAGCAGCCAGGGACAGGGTCCAAACATTCAGTACTTC. Translated: CASSQGQGPNIQYF.

The chain recombines TRBV19 with TRBJ2-7; D may match TRBD1 or TRBD2 (5 bases each). Germline lookup yields CDR1 LNHDA and CDR2 SQIVND (reference sequence). V shed 5 bases and J shed 7 bases, with 18 bases lying between them. The length of the CDR3 is 14 residues. In DNA form, the CDR3 reads TGTGCCAGTAGTCCTGAGGCAGGGCGGGTTGAGCAGTACTTC. Protein: CASSPEAGRVEQYF.

This clone appeared a single time. The chain uses TRBV2 and TRBJ1-1; D is ambiguous. Germline CDR1 is SNHLY and CDR2 is FYNNEI. The CDR3 loop spans 12 amino acids. V shed 7 bases and J shed 5 bases, with 11 bases lying between them. The CDR3 spells CASKRTGTEAFF. As DNA, the CDR3 is TGTGCCAGCAAACGGACGGGGACTGAAGCTTTCTTT.

This chain joins TRBV5-4 and TRBJ1-1; D gene ambiguous. Deletions cut 0 bases from V and 0 bases from J, with 15 bases between. Per germline, CDR1 SGHNT and CDR2 YYREEE (reference sequence). This CDR3 has 17 amino acids. The CDR3 is CASSLVNGSIMNTEAFF. The CDR3 region has the DNA TGTGCCAGCAGCTTGGTTAACGGCAGCATCATGAACACTGAAGCTTTCTTT.

This clone was recorded a few times. Different DNA sequences within this sample yield the same CDR3. V is TRBV11-3 and J is TRBJ2-1, with D unresolved. Trimming pared 1 base from V and 0 bases from J, leaving 7 bases between. Germline values: CDR1 SGHNT, CDR2 YENEEA. This CDR3 region has 15 residues. The CDR3 is CASSLGDSSYNEQFF. CDR3 nucleotides: TGTGCCAGCAGCTTAGGGGATAGCTCCTACAATGAGCAGTTCTTC.

The J gene is TRBJ1-4, the V gene TRBV28, with unresolved D. V lost 6 bases, J lost 8 bases, and 22 bases lay in between. This CDR3 spans 16 amino acids. Germline V lookup: CDR1 MDHEN, CDR2 SYDVKM. Here the CDR3 reads CASSGNSGFPAEKLFF. The CDR3 region has the DNA TGTGCCAGCAGCGGAAACTCGGGCTTTCCGGCAGAAAAACTGTTTTTT. The full variable domain, rest sourced from reference TRBV28 and TRBJ1-4, is DVKVTQSSRYLVKRTGEKVFLECVQDMDHENMFWYRQDPGLGLRLIYFSYDVKMKEKGDIPEGYSVSREKKERFSLILESASTNQTSMYLCASSGNSGFPAEKLFFGSGTQLSVL.

This rearrangement joins TRBV12-3 or TRBV12-4 to TRBJ2-5; TRBD2 is a possible D gene (7 bases). The V end lost 8 bases, the J end lost 6 bases, and 16 bases lay between the germline ends. The CDR3 runs 13 residues. CDR3 in DNA: TGTGCCAGCCAAGGGGGGGCTGAGAAGACCCAGTACTTC. Translating it yields CASQGGAEKTQYF.

The V and J genes are TRBV5-1 and TRBJ1-1; D gene unclear. The length of the CDR3 is 15 residues. CDR1 is SGHRS, CDR2 YFSETQ, per germline. V lost 4 bases and J 3 bases, leaving 16 bases between the germline ends. The CDR3 DNA reads TGCGCCAGCAGCACCAACATCGCTCGGTACACTGAAGCTTTCTTT. It specifies CASSTNIARYTEAFF.

The CDR3 sequence is CASSIVMREETQYF. DNA for the CDR3: TGTGCCAGTAGTATAGTCATGAGGGAAGAGACCCAGTACTTC. The V and J genes are TRBV19 and TRBJ2-5; D is perhaps TRBD2 (5 bases). Per germline, CDR1 LNHDA and CDR2 SQIVND (reference sequence). CDR3 size: 14 residues. Trimming shortened V by 1 base and J by 3 bases, and 9 bases separated the two germline ends.

V usage is TRBV5-1 and J usage is TRBJ2-7, with D uncertain. V gave up 1 base and J gave up 0 bases, with 8 bases separating them. The CDR3 has 14 amino acids. CDR1 is SGHRS, CDR2 YFSETQ, per germline. The CDR3 sequence is CASSLTADSYEQYF. The CDR3 DNA reads as TGCGCCAGCAGCTTGACGGCGGACTCCTACGAGCAGTACTTC.

The chain couples TRBV11-3 to TRBJ2-1, with TRBD2 matching 8 bases. Losses at the gene ends were 0 bases for V and 4 bases for J; bases not matched to a gene: 8. The CDR3 runs 17 residues. Germline CDR1 is SGHNT and CDR2 is YENEEA. CDR3 protein: CASSLDSGGGPYNEQFF. The CDR3 DNA reads TGTGCCAGCAGCTTAGATTCTGGCGGGGGGCCTTACAATGAGCAGTTCTTC.

The chain couples TRBV2 to TRBJ1-2; tentatively, D is TRBD1 (6 bases). Trimming shortened V by 1 base and J by 7 bases, and 7 bases separated the two germline ends. CDR1 is SNHLY, CDR2 FYNNEI, per germline. This CDR3 is 12 amino acids long. The CDR3 loop is CASSEGTAGYTF. In nucleotides, the CDR3 is TGTGCCAGCAGTGAAGGGACAGCTGGCTACACCTTC. The full variable domain, rest sourced from reference TRBV2 and TRBJ1-2, is EPEVTQTPSHQVTQMGQEVILRCVPISNHLYFYWYRQILGQKVEFLVSFYNNEISEKSEIFDDQFSVERPDGSNFTLKIRSTKLEDSAMYFCASSEGTAGYTFGSGTRLTVV.

The chain employs TRBV7-2 and TRBJ1-6; D is unclear. The V and J ends lost 1 base and 13 bases respectively, with 8 bases between them. This CDR3 is built from 12 residues. The V gene's germline CDR1 is SGHTA and CDR2 FQGNSA. The CDR3 DNA is TGTGCCAGCAGCTTAGAGGTCGCGCCCCTCCACTTT. It encodes CASSLEVAPLHF.

The chain couples TRBV5-5 to TRBJ2-3; D is possibly TRBD1 (6 bases). The V end lost 2 bases, the J end lost 4 bases, and 14 bases lay between the germline ends. This CDR3 is 15 amino acids long. Germline V lookup: CDR1 SGHKS, CDR2 YYEKEE (reference sequence). Here the CDR3 DNA reads TGTGCCAGCAGCTTAGGGCAGGGGAGCTCAGATACGCAGTATTTT. It is translated as CASSLGQGSSDTQYF.